This T cell receptor (beta chain) is drawn from a study of shared T cell receptors in the human thymus. Produced via immunoSEQ multiplex PCR; TCRdb's table is partial and in-frame only. The sample contains roughly 560,000 clones, approximately 80% of which appear only once. The sample was also reused in another study, on human thymus T cells.

This sequence was found in a boy under two years old with a congenital heart defect. Sequenced material: thymocytes.

CDR3 bases: TGTGCCTGGAGCAGAGACCAAACGGGAGGCTACACCTTC. It translates to CAWSRDQTGGYTF. The gene calls are TRBV30 and TRBJ1-2; D is undetermined. Trimming cost V 3 bases and J 8 bases, with 16 bases left between them. The CDR3 has 13 residues. The germline gives CDR1 GTSNPN, CDR2 SVGIG (reference sequence).